This TCR beta chain derives from a study of blood T cell repertoires in COVID-19. Study at large: Some COVID-19 samples were acute and others convalescent; all came from the United States, Italy and Spain.

Adults between roughly 18 and 89 years of age took part from 24 US areas. Symptom resolution, clearance, or two negative PCRs marked the recovered donors of Cohort 3. This clone has only one observation. The assay was immunoSEQ multiplex PCR, and TCRdb's table has in-frame clones only and misses some. The table lists approximately 330,000 clones, roughly 90% of them singletons. Germline-derived CDR1 and CDR2 are SGHRS and YFSETQ. The CDR3 sequence is 14 residues long. V was cut by 0 bases and J by 4 bases, with 8 bases left in between. This TCR came from a woman under 40 who had recovered from COVID-19. This chain joins TRBV5-1 and TRBJ2-1, with D possibly TRBD2 on 5 matching bases. Input material: PBMCs or T cells enriched from blood (not recorded which). The CDR3 bases are TGCGCCAGCAGCTTGGACGAGGGTTACAATGAGCAGTTCTTC. Residues: CASSLDEGYNEQFF.